This T cell receptor beta chain was sequenced in a study of type 1 regulatory T cells. This CDR3 spans 13 amino acids. Germline CDR1 reads SNHLY; CDR2 reads FYNNEI. TCRdb processed the reads anew with MiXCR; each CDR3 protein has one entry. Altogether some 89,000 distinct CDR3 sequences are present, roughly 28% being singletons, with the ten largest covering 2.2%. In regard to this clonotype: An end of the junction differs from the germline gene, which may be a read error.

Material: CD4+ T cells, either the whole sample or a sorted fraction (not recorded which). This sequence originates from a human donor in good health. The chain is built from TRBV2 and TRBJ2-2, with D perhaps TRBD2 (5 bases). The chain's CDR3 is CASSAELLGEMFF. The CDR3 DNA is TGTGCCAGCAGTGCCGAACTACTCGGGGAGATGTTTTTT.